This T cell receptor (beta chain) was recovered during a study of T cells in tuberculosis. For the study at large: Sequenced TCRs come from CD1B-GMM tetramer-binding T cells. In South Africa, adults with active tuberculosis were compared with IGRA-negative and latently infected IGRA-positive adolescents.

Study-wide findings and caveats: Active tuberculosis alpha repertoires lay closer to GMM-specific TCRs than controls'.

This CDR3 spans 12 amino acids. The germline V gene encodes CDR1 MNHEY and CDR2 SVGAGI. V was shortened by 6 bases and J by 6 bases, with 12 bases between the two germline ends. At study entry, adolescents had tuberculin skin tests and IGRA screening. Measured with immunoSEQ multiplex PCR; TCRdb has only the in-frame clones, and not every one. The data contain tens of thousands of clones, approximately 90% of them singletons. Concerning this clone: Antigen specificity is unknown.

Sequencing was performed on PBMCs. The source of this sequence is a donor between 10 and 29 years old with latent tuberculosis or without tuberculosis infection. Some clones in this sample may be carry-over from other donors' samples. The chain employs TRBV6-5 and TRBJ2-7, with D maybe TRBD1 (5 bases). CDR3 bases: TGTGCCAGCAGCTCTACTACAGGCGAGCAGTACTTC. Its translation is CASSSTTGEQYF.